The 16 T cell receptor beta chains below were found in one sample sequenced in a study of blood T cells in healthy people across ages. The authors ran a second PCR of roughly 6 to 11 cycles using a sample-barcoded 5' primer and a J-beta primer mix. MiXCR, run by TCRdb on the 5' RACE reads, gives a single entry per CDR3 protein. The table has approximately 690,000 distinct CDR3 sequences, around three fifths seen once. The sample consisted of blood. The receptors derive from a man between 60 and 70 years old in good health.

The chain has TRBV27 and TRBJ1-5; unclear D gene. The CDR3 length is 15 residues. Germline values: CDR1 MNHEY, CDR2 SMNVEV (reference sequence). V dropped 6 bases and J dropped 0 bases, with 12 bases sitting between them. The CDR3, as DNA: TGTGCCAGCAGATGGACGGCACTTAGCAATCAGCCCCAGCATTTT. This encodes CASRWTALSNQPQHF.

The chain recombines TRBV3-1 with TRBJ2-7, with D perhaps TRBD1 (7 bases). The end of the DNA aligns better with TRBJ2-5, so the J call may be wrong. The CDR3 length is 14 residues. The germline CDR1 and CDR2 sequences are LGHDT and YNNKEL (reference sequence). The CDR3 bases are TGTGCCAGCAGCCAAAGTCAGGGGGGAGAGACCCAGTACTTC. Translation: CASSQSQGGETQYF.

The chain is built from TRBV2 and TRBJ2-5; D unresolved. The germline CDR1 and CDR2 sequences are SNHLY and FYNNEI. This CDR3 has 13 residues. Trimming pared 4 bases from V and 1 base from J, leaving 7 bases between. In nucleotides, the CDR3 is TGTGCCAGCAGTGTCAACTTCCAAGAGACCCAGTACTTC. It specifies CASSVNFQETQYF.

The chain couples TRBV20-1 to TRBJ2-7; 8 bases align to TRBD1. The CDR3 has 14 residues. V shed 1 base and J 1 base; nucleotides not matched to a gene: 3. Germline V gene lookup returns CDR1 DFQATT and CDR2 SNEGSKA (reference sequence). The CDR3 is CSARVQGGSYEQYF. The CDR3 nucleotides read TGCAGTGCTAGAGTACAGGGGGGTTCCTACGAGCAGTACTTC.

The CDR3 reads CASSLVSGFDYGYTF. CDR3 sequence (DNA): TGTGCCAGCAGCTTGGTTTCCGGGTTCGACTATGGCTACACCTTC. V is TRBV5-4 and J is TRBJ1-2; no clear D gene. Germline-derived CDR1 and CDR2 are SGHNT and YYREEE (reference sequence). Trimming shortened V by 0 bases and J by 3 bases, and 12 bases separated the two germline ends. The CDR3 extends over 15 amino acids.

This clonotype was found many times. The J gene is TRBJ2-7, the V gene TRBV5-1; TRBD1 matches 11 bases. CDR1 SGHRS and CDR2 YFSETQ come from the germline V gene. V shed 4 bases and J 0 bases; nucleotides not matched to a gene: 9. The length of the CDR3 is 17 residues. CDR3 nucleotide sequence: TGCGCCAGCAGCCCGGGACAGGGGGGGTATAGCTCCTACGAGCAGTACTTC. Its translation is CASSPGQGGYSSYEQYF.

Points on this clonotype: This may be a read error, as it is one base from a much larger clone. The chain joins TRBV29-1 to TRBJ2-7; D remains unclear. Trimming took off 3 bases at V and 2 bases at J, with 5 bases between the two ends. Looked up from germline, CDR1 is SQVTM and CDR2 is ANQGSEA. This CDR3 has 11 residues. Here the CDR3 reads CSVDGTYEQYF. The CDR3 DNA reads TGCAGCGTTGATGGGACCTACGAGCAGTACTTC.

This clonotype was detected a few times. The V call is TRBV6-1, the J call TRBJ2-3; D is undetermined. Germline assignment: CDR1 MNHNS and CDR2 SASEGT. This CDR3 is 9 amino acids long. V lost 7 bases, J lost 10 bases, and 6 bases lay in between. The CDR3 loop reads CASKHPQYF. CDR3 DNA: TGTGCCAGCAAGCATCCGCAGTATTTT.

The rearrangement uses TRBV5-6 and TRBJ2-7; tentative D call: TRBD1 (6 bases). V was cut by 2 bases and J by 2 bases, with 17 bases left in between. Germline loops: CDR1 SGHDT, CDR2 YYEEEE. The CDR3 contains 16 residues. The CDR3 DNA reads as TGTGCCAGCAGCTTCGACAGGAGATCATTACCCTACGAGCAGTACTTC. It yields the protein CASSFDRRSLPYEQYF.

This clonotype appeared once. V and J are TRBV3-1 and TRBJ2-5; the D gene is possibly TRBD2 (5 bases). The CDR3 is 15 amino acids. V dropped 2 bases and J dropped 11 bases, with 21 bases sitting between them. The germline V gene has CDR1 LGHDT and CDR2 YNNKEL (reference sequence). The DNA for the CDR3 is TGTGCCAGCAGCCAAATCCCGGACTCAGGAGCGTGGCAGTACTTC. Translating gives CASSQIPDSGAWQYF.

This clonotype was counted between two and nine times. This chain links TRBV5-1 with TRBJ2-5, with a possible D match to TRBD1 (6 bases). The V gene lost 0 bases and the J gene lost 4 bases, with 13 bases spanning the gap. Looked up from germline, CDR1 is SGHRS and CDR2 is YFSETQ. This CDR3 region has 15 residues. DNA for the CDR3: TGCGCCAGCAGCTTGGCCCCAGGGGCTGGAGAGACCCAGTACTTC. Protein: CASSLAPGAGETQYF.

The V call is TRBV3-1, the J call TRBJ2-3; the D gene is possibly TRBD1 (6 bases). Per the germline V gene, CDR1 is LGHDT and CDR2 is YNNKEL (reference sequence). The CDR3 totals 15 residues. Trimming took off 1 base at V and 1 base at J, with 9 bases between the two ends. CDR3 region: CASSQARTGTDTQYF. CDR3 DNA sequence: TGTGCCAGCAGCCAAGCCCGGACAGGCACAGATACGCAGTATTTT.

This chain joins TRBV4-1 and TRBJ2-5; 11 bases agree with TRBD2. The length of the CDR3 is 16 residues. V trimming: 2 bases; J trimming: 1 base; junction bases outside the gene matches: 3. Germline V gives CDR1 MGHRA, CDR2 YSYEKL. CDR3 sequence reads: CASSQIAGGRQETQYF. The DNA of the CDR3 is TGCGCCAGCAGCCAAATAGCGGGGGGGCGCCAAGAGACCCAGTACTTC.

V gene TRBV10-3 combines with J gene TRBJ1-2; possibly TRBD1 for D (5 bases). The CDR3 is made up of 16 amino acids. CDR1 and CDR2 from the germline V gene are ENHRY and SYGVKD. V was cut by 3 bases and J by 5 bases, with 19 bases left in between. DNA for the CDR3: TGTGCCATCAGTGAAAATAGGGGCAGGGATGAATATGGCTACACCTTC. This sequence encodes CAISENRGRDEYGYTF.

This clonotype was recorded a few times. V usage is TRBV9 and J usage is TRBJ2-1; TRBD2 matches at 10 bases. Germline values: CDR1 SGDLS, CDR2 YYNGEE. The CDR3 is made up of 17 amino acids. V lost 4 bases, J lost 7 bases, and 14 bases stayed unmatched. CDR3 nucleotides: TGTGCCAGCAGCCCCCCGGGGCTAGCGGGGGCGGGGAATGAGCAGTTCTTC. Amino acids: CASSPPGLAGAGNEQFF.

This clonotype was counted once. A read error may produce the germline difference seen at one junction end. The chain uses TRBV5-1 and TRBJ1-3; D remains unclear. The germline CDR1 and CDR2 sequences are SGHRS and YFSETQ. The CDR3 spans 15 residues. The CDR3 coding sequence is TGCGCCAGCAGCTTGCGTGGTCAGGCTGGAAGCACCATATATTTT. Translation: CASSLRGQAGSTIYF.